This entry lists 23 T cell receptor beta chains sequenced from one sample in a study of T cell responses to AZD1222 COVID-19 vaccine (dated by TCRdb to the early 2020s). The library relied on the immunoSEQ multiplex PCR assay. Held by TCRdb, this immuneACCESS table contains in-frame sequences only and omits some clones. Under half of the omission traces to an unresolved V gene where checked; the cause of the rest is unknown. The sample includes under 200,000 clones, with approximately 90% observed a single time. The biggest ten clones account for around 1.1% of the sample. The time point label, as the study defines it: about 28 days (+/-7) after the second vaccine dose. Sample: peripheral blood, taken 28 days after the second AZD1222 dose. The origin of the receptors is an adult who received the AZD1222 COVID-19 vaccine.

The V gene is TRBV4-2, the J gene TRBJ2-2, with 7 bases matching TRBD2. From germline, CDR1 is LGHNA and CDR2 YNFKEQ. The J segment lost 0 bases and the V segment lost 1 base, leaving 2 bases of the junction unmatched. The CDR3 runs 16 residues. CDR3 loop: CASSQVLAANTGELFF. The CDR3 nucleotides read TGTGCCAGCAGCCAAGTCCTAGCGGCGAACACCGGGGAGCTGTTTTTT.

The chain uses TRBV10-3 and TRBJ1-5; D ambiguous. From germline, CDR1 is ENHRY and CDR2 SYGVKD. V was cut by 2 bases and J by 7 bases, with 12 bases left in between. The CDR3 runs 14 residues. The CDR3 here is CAISEGVEGQPQHF. The CDR3 bases are TGTGCCATCAGTGAGGGGGTCGAAGGGCAGCCCCAGCATTTT.

The chain joins TRBV7-6 to TRBJ1-4; possible D gene TRBD1, 6 bases. Germline lookup yields CDR1 SGHVS and CDR2 FNYEAQ. V was trimmed by 1 base and J by 3 bases, leaving 9 bases between them. The CDR3 totals 15 residues. The CDR3 here is CASSLGGHPNEKLFF. The CDR3 DNA reads TGTGCCAGCAGCTTAGGGGGGCACCCTAATGAAAAACTGTTTTTT.

The V call is TRBV6-5, the J call TRBJ2-1; no definite D call. V was pared by 4 bases and J by 2 bases, with 9 bases between. CDR3 length equals 14 residues. Germline V CDR1 and CDR2: MNHEY, SVGAGI. CDR3 residues: CASSSGPAYNEQFF. DNA of the CDR3: TGTGCCAGCAGTTCTGGCCCCGCCTACAATGAGCAGTTCTTC.

The rearrangement uses TRBV7-9 and TRBJ1-1; D not certain. There are 13 residues in the CDR3. V was cut by 1 base and J by 4 bases, with 7 bases left in between. CDR1 is SEHNR and CDR2 is FQNEAQ in the germline V gene (reference sequence). The CDR3 is CASSLGLGTEAFF. The CDR3 nucleotides read TGTGCCAGCAGCTTAGGGTTGGGCACTGAAGCTTTCTTT. The complete variable domain, with remaining parts taken from reference TRBV7-9 and TRBJ1-1, reads DTGVSQNPRHKITKRGQNVTFRCDPISEHNRLYWYRQTLGQGPEFLTYFQNEAQLEKSRLLSDRFSAERPKGSFSTLEIQRTEQGDSAMYLCASSLGLGTEAFFGQGTRLTVV.

Only a few counts were recorded for this clone. This chain links TRBV7-9 with TRBJ1-2; D call uncertain. V was clipped by 1 base and J by 1 base, with 13 bases between them. Germline CDR1 reads SEHNR; CDR2 reads FQNEAQ (reference sequence). The CDR3 totals 16 residues. The CDR3 spells CASSLVSETLNYGYTF. The DNA of the CDR3 is TGTGCCAGCAGCTTAGTTTCGGAGACCCTTAACTATGGCTACACCTTC. Complete variable domain (other parts from reference TRBV7-9 and TRBJ1-2): DTGVSQNPRHKITKRGQNVTFRCDPISEHNRLYWYRQTLGQGPEFLTYFQNEAQLEKSRLLSDRFSAERPKGSFSTLEIQRTEQGDSAMYLCASSLVSETLNYGYTFGSGTRLTVV.

This clone was detected once. The chain recombines TRBV14 with TRBJ1-1, with D maybe TRBD1 (5 bases). The germline gives CDR1 SGHDN, CDR2 FVKESK. V lost 1 base to trimming and J lost 9 bases, with 18 bases between them. The CDR3 totals 15 residues. The CDR3 protein is CASSQALARVTQAFF. CDR3 sequence (DNA): TGTGCCAGCAGCCAAGCGTTGGCCAGGGTCACCCAAGCTTTCTTT. Combining the CDR3 with reference TRBV14 and TRBJ1-1 gives the whole variable domain EAGVTQFPSHSVIEKGQTVTLRCDPISGHDNLYWYRRVMGKEIKFLLHFVKESKQDESGMPNNRFLAERTGGTYSTLKVQPAELEDSGVYFCASSQALARVTQAFFGQGTRLTVV.

The chain is built from TRBV2 and TRBJ2-3; D assignment may be TRBD1 or TRBD2 (5 bases each). Trimming cost V 1 base and J 3 bases, with 11 bases left between them. Germline CDR1 reads SNHLY; CDR2 reads FYNNEI. The CDR3 contains 15 residues. The CDR3 DNA reads as TGTGCCAGCAGTGAAGGGGGCTGGGGGACAGATACGCAGTATTTT. It codes for CASSEGGWGTDTQYF.

The rearrangement uses TRBV7-8 and TRBJ1-2; TRBD1 aligns across 9 bases. The V gene end was trimmed by 5 bases and the J gene end by 4 bases; junction bases not matched to a gene: 8. Germline V gene sequence: CDR1 SGHVS, CDR2 FQNEAQ. The CDR3 runs to 15 residues. CDR3: CASSRAADRGYGYTF. CDR3 DNA: TGTGCCAGCAGCCGAGCTGCGGACAGGGGCTATGGCTACACCTTC.

This chain links TRBV6-2 or TRBV6-3 with TRBJ2-5; TRBD1 aligns across 7 bases. This CDR3 contains 17 residues. CDR1 and CDR2 from the germline V gene are MNHEY and SVGEGT. V lost 2 bases, J lost 5 bases, and 14 bases stayed unmatched. This CDR3 reads CASSYNPRNRGLETQYF. The CDR3 coding sequence is TGTGCCAGCAGTTACAACCCGAGGAACAGGGGCTTGGAGACCCAGTACTTC.

Comments on this clone: At the DNA level, this CDR3 is encoded by other sequences in the same sample as well. The genes are TRBV4-2 and TRBJ1-2; D is unresolved. In germline, CDR1 is LGHNA, CDR2 YNFKEQ. The CDR3 spans 13 residues. Trimming left V 0 bases short and J 2 bases short, with 4 bases between. As DNA, the CDR3 is TGTGCCAGCAGCCAAGACAGGAACTATGGCTACACCTTC. This translates into CASSQDRNYGYTF.

The V and J genes are TRBV7-8 and TRBJ2-2, with D unresolved. V was clipped by 5 bases and J by 9 bases, with 10 bases between them. Looked up from germline, CDR1 is SGHVS and CDR2 is FQNEAQ. The CDR3 contains 12 residues. The CDR3 sequence: CASSRTSRELFF. The CDR3 region has the DNA TGTGCCAGCAGCCGAACGAGTCGGGAGCTGTTTTTT.

The rearrangement joins TRBV7-2 to TRBJ2-1; D is unresolved. V was trimmed by 6 bases and J by 9 bases, leaving 6 bases between them. Germline CDR1 reads SGHTA; CDR2 reads FQGNSA. The CDR3 extends over 10 amino acids. CDR3 in amino acids: CASRSGEQFF. The CDR3 nucleotides read TGTGCCAGCAGGTCCGGTGAGCAGTTCTTC.

The CDR3 bases are TGTGCCAGCAGCTTACAGGCGGGGGTCTTTGGCTACACCTTC. Its protein product is CASSLQAGVFGYTF. This chain uses TRBV5-8 with TRBJ1-2; tentatively, D is TRBD1 (5 bases). V was shortened by 2 bases and J by 7 bases, with 15 bases between the two germline ends. Germline CDR1 is SGHTS and CDR2 is YDEGEE. The CDR3 totals 14 residues.

This chain connects TRBV6-4 to TRBJ1-6, with D perhaps TRBD1 (6 bases). V lost 5 bases and J 7 bases, leaving 9 bases between the germline ends. This CDR3 is 13 amino acids long. CDR1 is MRHNA, CDR2 SNTAGT, per germline. CDR3 bases: TGTGCCAGCAGTTCGGACAGAAATTCACCCCTCCACTTT. Translation gives CASSSDRNSPLHF.

The chain has TRBV5-1 and TRBJ2-2; 7 bases fit TRBD2. Trimming at V came to 0 bases and at J to 1 base, leaving 3 bases not matched to a gene. The length of the CDR3 is 16 residues. Germline assignment: CDR1 SGHRS and CDR2 YFSETQ. Here the CDR3 reads CASSLASGGNTGELFF. In DNA form, the CDR3 reads TGCGCCAGCAGCTTGGCTTCGGGGGGGAACACCGGGGAGCTGTTTTTT.

The CDR3 DNA sequence: TGTGCCAGTAGTAAAGGGGTCGAGAGTGGCTACACCTTC. Translation: CASSKGVESGYTF. The V call is TRBV19, the J call TRBJ1-2; tentatively, D is TRBD1 (5 bases). Trimming took off 4 bases at V and 7 bases at J, with 13 bases between the two ends. Per germline, CDR1 LNHDA and CDR2 SQIVND (reference sequence). CDR3 length: 13 residues. Full variable domain (rest looked up from reference TRBV19 and TRBJ1-2): DGGITQSPKYLFRKEGQNVTLSCEQNLNHDAMYWYRQDPGQGLRLIYYSQIVNDFQKGDIAEGYSVSREKKESFPLTVTSAQKNPTAFYLCASSKGVESGYTFGSGTRLTVV.

V gene TRBV2 combines with J gene TRBJ2-7, with 7 bases aligning to TRBD1. V was clipped by 2 bases and J by 5 bases; unmatched bases: 9. Germline V gene lookup returns CDR1 SNHLY and CDR2 FYNNEI. This CDR3 has 15 amino acids. This CDR3 is CASSERGGPGHEQYF. The DNA of the CDR3 is TGTGCCAGCAGTGAAAGAGGGGGCCCAGGCCACGAGCAGTACTTC.

The sample holds one count of this clone. V and J are TRBV12-5 and TRBJ2-7, with TRBD1 matching over 7 bases. The CDR3 totals 14 residues. The V gene end was trimmed by 5 bases and the J gene end by 6 bases; junction bases not matched to a gene: 10. Germline-derived CDR1 and CDR2 are LGHNT and FRNRAP. The DNA for the CDR3 is TGTGCTAGTGGTGTGAGGGGGCAGGGATCCGAGCAGTACTTC. Residues: CASGVRGQGSEQYF.

The rearrangement joins TRBV10-2 to TRBJ1-1; 9 bases agree with TRBD1. CDR1 WSHSY and CDR2 SAAADI come from the germline V gene. This CDR3 has 15 amino acids. The V gene end was trimmed by 0 bases and the J gene end by 5 bases; junction bases not matched to a gene: 4. This CDR3 is CASSESGTGKTEAFF. In DNA, the CDR3 is TGCGCCAGCAGTGAGTCAGGGACAGGGAAAACTGAAGCTTTCTTT.

This clone was seen more than once but under ten times. This chain joins TRBV19 and TRBJ1-2; 10 bases agree with TRBD1. Looked up from germline, CDR1 is LNHDA and CDR2 is SQIVND (reference sequence). The CDR3 is made up of 13 amino acids. V was clipped by 7 bases and J by 5 bases; unmatched bases: 4. The CDR3 nucleotides are TGTGCCAGTATTGGACAGGGGGTATATGGCTACACCTTC. Translated, it gives CASIGQGVYGYTF.

This clone was picked up a small number of times. This sequence joins TRBV5-1 and TRBJ1-1; no firm D call. V was trimmed by 5 bases and J by 0 bases, leaving 11 bases between them. Germline V gives CDR1 SGHRS, CDR2 YFSETQ. This CDR3 is 14 amino acids long. In nucleotides, the CDR3 is TGCGCCAGCAGGGCTGGACCGCTGAACACTGAAGCTTTCTTT. It yields the protein CASRAGPLNTEAFF.

V and J are TRBV5-4 and TRBJ1-3, with 7 bases that match TRBD1. Looked up from germline, CDR1 is SGHNT and CDR2 is YYREEE (reference sequence). Losses at the gene ends were 4 bases for V and 0 bases for J; bases not matched to a gene: 10. The CDR3 consists of 17 residues. The CDR3 nucleotides are TGTGCCAGCAGCACCCCGGGACAGTTCAGCTCTGGAAACACCATATATTTT. Encoded protein: CASSTPGQFSSGNTIYF.